The rows below give T cell receptor beta chains drawn from one sample of a study of T cell responses to AZD1222 COVID-19 vaccine. Using immunoSEQ multiplex PCR, the repertoire was profiled, and TCRdb retains in-frame clones only, with some absent. This sample has some 130,000 clones, with approximately 90% found just once. Sequencing used peripheral blood, obtained 28 days after the second AZD1222 dose. The receptors shown here come from an adult who received the AZD1222 COVID-19 vaccine. Each CDR3 is given with its conserved first and last residue. The D gene is left open where the match is weak. Some rows have no size entry. The others give once, few or many, or a class for an expanded clone.

j_call: TRBJ2-3
v_call: TRBV7-9
clone_size: .
d_call: TRBD2
cdr3_aa: CASSYIAGEADTQYF
cdr3_nt: TGTGCCAGCAGCTACATAGCGGGAGAGGCAGATACGCAGTATTTT

j_call: TRBJ2-7
v_call: TRBV7-9
clone_size: .
d_call: TRBD2
cdr3_aa: CASSLEAGAYEQYF
cdr3_nt: TGTGCCAGCAGCTTAGAAGCGGGAGCGTACGAGCAGTACTTC

j_call: TRBJ2-1
v_call: TRBV24-1
clone_size: .
d_call: TRBD2
cdr3_aa: CATSDHLAGERSYNEQFF
cdr3_nt: TGTGCCACCAGTGATCATCTAGCGGGAGAAAGGTCCTACAATGAGCAGTTCTTC

j_call: TRBJ1-2
v_call: TRBV10-3
clone_size: .
d_call: TRBD1
cdr3_aa: CAISERGGSRGQISNNYGYTF
cdr3_nt: TGTGCCATCAGTGAGAGGGGGGGCTCCCGGGGACAGATCTCTAATAACTATGGCTACACCTTC

j_call: TRBJ2-7
v_call: TRBV4-2
clone_size: .
d_call: TRBD2
cdr3_aa: CASNPRREVSYEQYF
cdr3_nt: TGTGCCAGCAACCCACGGCGGGAGGTTTCCTACGAGCAGTACTTC

j_call: TRBJ1-5
v_call: TRBV2
clone_size: .
d_call: .
cdr3_aa: CASSERVSNQPQHF
cdr3_nt: TGTGCCAGCAGTGAACGGGTCAGCAATCAGCCCCAGCATTTT

j_call: TRBJ2-1
v_call: TRBV9
clone_size: .
d_call: .
cdr3_aa: CASSYGGSYNEQFF
cdr3_nt: TGTGCCAGCAGCTATGGAGGATCCTACAATGAGCAGTTCTTC

j_call: TRBJ2-2
v_call: TRBV9
clone_size: .
d_call: TRBD2
cdr3_aa: CASSVSSLAGVTGELFF
cdr3_nt: TGTGCCAGCAGCGTAAGTAGCCTAGCGGGAGTCACCGGGGAGCTGTTTTTT

j_call: TRBJ1-1
v_call: TRBV6-1
clone_size: .
d_call: TRBD1
cdr3_aa: CASSDVQGLEAFF
cdr3_nt: TGTGCCAGCAGTGATGTACAGGGGCTCGAAGCTTTCTTT

j_call: TRBJ2-7
v_call: TRBV19
clone_size: .
d_call: TRBD1
cdr3_aa: CASRTEYRGRYEQYF
cdr3_nt: TGTGCCAGTAGGACTGAGTACAGGGGAAGGTACGAGCAGTACTTC

j_call: TRBJ2-1
v_call: TRBV9
clone_size: .
d_call: .
cdr3_aa: CASSVAVSYSYNEQFF
cdr3_nt: TGTGCCAGCAGCGTAGCGGTATCTTACTCCTACAATGAGCAGTTCTTC

j_call: TRBJ2-1
v_call: TRBV24-1
clone_size: once
d_call: .
cdr3_aa: CATSGTGPSYNEQFF
cdr3_nt: TGTGCCACCAGTGGAACCGGGCCCTCCTACAATGAGCAGTTCTTC

j_call: TRBJ2-7
v_call: TRBV2
clone_size: .
d_call: TRBD1
cdr3_aa: CASSTGGKSYEQYF
cdr3_nt: TGTGCCAGCAGCACAGGGGGCAAATCCTACGAGCAGTACTTC

j_call: TRBJ1-1
v_call: TRBV20-1
clone_size: .
d_call: .
cdr3_aa: CSVHEAFF
cdr3_nt: TGCAGTGTCCATGAAGCTTTCTTT

j_call: TRBJ1-5
v_call: TRBV3-1/TRBV3-2
clone_size: .
d_call: TRBD1
cdr3_aa: CASSQGGWDRDNQPQHF
cdr3_nt: TGTGCCAGCAGCCAAGGGGGATGGGACAGGGACAATCAGCCCCAGCATTTT

j_call: TRBJ2-1
v_call: TRBV11-2
clone_size: .
d_call: TRBD2
cdr3_aa: CASSLALGLAGAPRFF
cdr3_nt: TGTGCCAGCAGCTTAGCTCTGGGACTAGCGGGAGCTCCCAGGTTCTTC

j_call: TRBJ1-5
v_call: TRBV19
clone_size: .
d_call: .
cdr3_aa: CASSTGRGGNQPQHF
cdr3_nt: TGTGCCAGTAGTACGGGGAGAGGCGGCAATCAGCCCCAGCATTTT

j_call: TRBJ1-5
v_call: TRBV28
clone_size: once
d_call: .
cdr3_aa: CASYPRDYYQPQHF
cdr3_nt: TGTGCCAGCTATCCCAGGGATTACTATCAGCCCCAGCATTTT

j_call: TRBJ1-6
v_call: TRBV19
clone_size: .
d_call: .
cdr3_aa: CASSQGKGAPLHF
cdr3_nt: TGTGCCAGTAGTCAGGGGAAGGGGGCACCCCTCCACTTT

j_call: TRBJ2-2
v_call: TRBV5-4
clone_size: .
d_call: TRBD2
cdr3_aa: CASSPTSGRLTGELFF
cdr3_nt: TGTGCCAGCAGCCCCACTAGCGGGAGATTAACCGGGGAGCTGTTTTTT

j_call: TRBJ1-1
v_call: TRBV6-6
clone_size: .
d_call: TRBD1
cdr3_aa: CASSSRTGDTEAFF
cdr3_nt: TGTGCCAGCAGCTCGAGGACAGGGGACACTGAAGCTTTCTTT

j_call: TRBJ2-2
v_call: TRBV19
clone_size: .
d_call: .
cdr3_aa: CASINRLANTGELFF
cdr3_nt: TGTGCCAGTATTAACAGGCTAGCGAACACCGGGGAGCTGTTTTTT

j_call: TRBJ2-5
v_call: TRBV27
clone_size: .
d_call: TRBD1
cdr3_aa: CASSSGQGAQASRGTQYF
cdr3_nt: TGTGCCAGCAGTTCAGGACAGGGGGCGCAGGCCTCAAGGGGGACCCAGTACTTC

j_call: TRBJ1-5
v_call: TRBV19
clone_size: .
d_call: .
cdr3_aa: CASSIILTSYQPQHF
cdr3_nt: TGTGCCAGTAGTATTATTTTAACGAGTTATCAGCCCCAGCATTTT

j_call: TRBJ2-7
v_call: TRBV11-2
clone_size: .
d_call: TRBD2
cdr3_aa: CASSFRTSGFYEQYF
cdr3_nt: TGTGCCAGCAGCTTTCGGACTAGCGGGTTCTACGAGCAGTACTTC

j_call: TRBJ2-7
v_call: TRBV19
clone_size: .
d_call: .
cdr3_aa: CASSITRNYEQYF
cdr3_nt: TGTGCCAGTAGCATAACCAGAAACTACGAGCAGTACTTC

j_call: TRBJ2-7
v_call: TRBV3-1/TRBV3-2
clone_size: .
d_call: .
cdr3_aa: CASSPPTGSGAYEQYF
cdr3_nt: TGTGCCAGCAGCCCGCCAACAGGGAGTGGTGCCTACGAGCAGTACTTC